What follows is one TCR beta chain and its context. Its antigen remains unknown. The data were obtained in a study of T cell responses to AZD1222 COVID-19 vaccine. Study overall: Pooled samples include second doses given at about 4 or 12 weeks. Notes on the study in general: Close to half of all spike-specific TCRs reportedly target regions of the variants that are unmutated. Two AZD1222 doses significantly raised spike-specific TCR breadth and depth over controls.

The CDR3 has 13 amino acids. Germline V gene data show CDR1 as SNHLY and CDR2 as FYNNEI. Trimming cost V 5 bases and J 5 bases, with 11 bases left between them. Assay used: immunoSEQ multiplex PCR; TCRdb lists only in-frame clones, some missing. The table has about 56,000 clones, 80% to 90% seen once. The receptor was isolated from an adult in good health. Sample: peripheral blood, taken on day 0 of AZD1222 vaccination. The V and J genes are TRBV2 and TRBJ2-3; D is uncertain. For the CDR3, the DNA is TGTGCCAGCAGTCCCCAAGCAATAGATACGCAGTATTTT. Protein sequence: CASSPQAIDTQYF.